The clone carrying this TCR beta chain has at least ten counts. Antigen unknown. Original analysis: Differences in CDR3 between clinicopathological groups were drawn on to build a classifier intended to discriminate distant-metastatic papillary thyroid cancer patients. TCRdb recomputed clones from the PCR reads via MiXCR. TCRdb's processing, not the authors' own work, is the source of the V and J calls. The data contain some 30,000 clones, around 30% of them seen just once; the ten biggest clones take up around 32%. Losses at the gene ends were 6 bases for V and 6 bases for J; bases not matched to a gene: 12. Germline lookup yields CDR1 DFQATT and CDR2 SNEGSKA (reference sequence). There are 15 residues in the CDR3. This sample was taken from a study of metastatic and nonmetastatic thyroid tumors. Looking at the study overall: Blood and tumor or nodule tissue repertoires from malignant and benign thyroid patients were compared. Overall study results and limits: In both blood and tumor samples, TCR beta diversity was reported significantly higher for malignant than benign nodules.

Patients underwent thyroid surgery, and none had received any treatment before it. The source is a female donor with papillary thyroid cancer or a benign thyroid nodule (not recorded which). Some clones in this sample may be carry-over from other donors' samples. The sequenced sample was blood. The J gene is TRBJ2-2, the V gene TRBV20-1; TRBD1 agrees at 8 bases. As DNA, the CDR3 is TGCAGTGCATCGGGAACATTACAGGGGGCCGGGGAGCTGTTTTTT. Amino acid sequence: CSASGTLQGAGELFF.